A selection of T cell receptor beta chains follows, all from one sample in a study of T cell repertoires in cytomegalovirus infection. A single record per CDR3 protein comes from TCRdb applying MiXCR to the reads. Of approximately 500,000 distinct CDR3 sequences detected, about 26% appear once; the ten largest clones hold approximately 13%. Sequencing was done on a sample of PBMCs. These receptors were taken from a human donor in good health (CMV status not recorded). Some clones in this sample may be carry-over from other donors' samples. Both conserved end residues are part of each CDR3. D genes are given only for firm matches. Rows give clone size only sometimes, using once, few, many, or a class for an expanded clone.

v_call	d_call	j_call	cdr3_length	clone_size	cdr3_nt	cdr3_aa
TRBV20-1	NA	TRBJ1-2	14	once	TGCAGTGCTAGAGTGACGGGGCAGGGCTATGGCTACACCTTC	CSARVTGQGYGYTF
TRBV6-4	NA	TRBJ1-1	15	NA	TGTGCCAGCAGTCCAGACAGAGCCTTGAACACTGAAGCTTTCTTT	CASSPDRALNTEAFF
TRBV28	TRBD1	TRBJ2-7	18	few	TGTGCCAGCAGTTTAGTTTTTGGAACAGGGGGCATCTCCTACGAGCAGTACTTC	CASSLVFGTGGISYEQYF
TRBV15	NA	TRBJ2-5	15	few	TGTGCCACCAGCAGAGATCTTGGCGGCCAAGAGACCCAGTACTTC	CATSRDLGGQETQYF
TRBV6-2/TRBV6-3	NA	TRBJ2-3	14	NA	TGTGCCAGCAGTTTTGCGGAAAGCACAGATACGCAGTATTTT	CASSFAESTDTQYF
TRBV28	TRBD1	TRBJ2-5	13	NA	TGTGCCAGCAGGGCGGGACAGGAAGAGACCCAGTACTTC	CASRAGQEETQYF
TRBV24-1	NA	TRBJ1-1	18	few	TGTGCCACCAGTGATTTGGGCAGGGGTCGCCTAATGAACACTGAAGCTTTCTTT	CATSDLGRGRLMNTEAFF
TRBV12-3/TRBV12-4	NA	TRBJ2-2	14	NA	TGTGCCAGCAGTTACGGACCGAACACCGGGGAGCTGTTTTTT	CASSYGPNTGELFF
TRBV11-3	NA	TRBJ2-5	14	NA	TGTGCCAGCAGCTCCTCCGGGCTCGAAGAGACCCAGTACTTC	CASSSSGLEETQYF
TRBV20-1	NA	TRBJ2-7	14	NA	TGCAGTGCTAGAGATGGGGGGAAGGTCTACGAGCAGTACTTC	CSARDGGKVYEQYF
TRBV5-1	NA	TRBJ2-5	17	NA	TGCGCCAGCAGCTTGGAGGGACACCCTTTAGGACAAACGACCCAGTACTTC	CASSLEGHPLGQTTQYF